A selection of T cell receptor beta chains follows, all from one sample in a study of T cells in Graves' hyperthyroidism and ophthalmopathy. TCRdb re-derived calls from the multiplex PCR reads in MiXCR, one entry per CDR3 protein. Of 250,000 to 300,000 distinct CDR3 sequences in the sample, about 15% were seen once. The sequenced sample consisted of blood. The receptors derive from a woman in her 50s with Graves' hyperthyroidism that later progressed to Graves' ophthalmopathy. The CDR3 runs from the conserved cysteine through the conserved F or W. The D gene is left open where the match is weak. Only part of the rows carry a size: once, few, many, or a class if the clone is expanded.

v_call,clone_size,d_call,j_call,cdr3_nt,cdr3_aa
TRBV28,many,.,TRBJ2-5,TGTGCCAGCAATTCCGACTGGCAAGAGACCCAGTACTTC,CASNSDWQETQYF
TRBV3-1,many,.,TRBJ2-1,TGTGCCAGCAGCCAAGCCGGAGCAGGGCGACACAATGAGCAGTTCTTC,CASSQAGAGRHNEQFF
TRBV11-3,many,TRBD1,TRBJ2-4,TGTGCCAGCAGCTTAAGGGGGCAGGAAAACATTCAGTACTTC,CASSLRGQENIQYF
TRBV11-2,many,TRBD1,TRBJ1-1,TGTGCCAGCAGCTTAGATCACAGGGGCTCGAGAGCTTTCTTT,CASSLDHRGSRAFF
TRBV4-3,.,TRBD1,TRBJ2-5,TGCGCCAGCAGCCAGACAGGGTTCGGGGAGACCCAGTACTTC,CASSQTGFGETQYF
TRBV27,many,.,TRBJ2-7,TGTGCCAGCAGTCACAGCCACTACGAGCAGTACTTC,CASSHSHYEQYF
TRBV7-3,few,.,TRBJ1-2,TGTGCCAGCAGCTTAAATGGCGGCTATGGCTACACCTTC,CASSLNGGYGYTF
TRBV18,many,TRBD1,TRBJ1-1,TGTGCCAGCTCACTCGACAGGGACCCTATGAACACTGAAGCTTTCTTT,CASSLDRDPMNTEAFF
TRBV2,many,.,TRBJ2-7,TGTGCCAGCAGGAAGAGGTTCCTGAAAACTCGATCGGATCGCGAGCAGTACTTC,CASRKRFLKTRSDREQYF
TRBV19,.,TRBD1,TRBJ1-2,TGTGCCAGTAGTATGGTCCGCCCGGGGACAGGGTATGGCTACACCTTC,CASSMVRPGTGYGYTF
TRBV12-3/TRBV12-4,.,.,TRBJ2-5,TGTGCCAGCAGCCCCGGGGCCGGGGGGACCCAGTACTTC,CASSPGAGGTQYF
TRBV20-1,many,.,TRBJ1-2,TGCAGTGCTAGAGATGGCATTAGGGGCTACACCTTC,CSARDGIRGYTF
TRBV2,.,TRBD2,TRBJ2-1,TGTGCCACCGGGGGAGGGGCTAGCGGGAGGAATGAGCAGTTCTTC,CATGGGASGRNEQFF
TRBV2,.,TRBD2,TRBJ2-1,TGTGCCAGCAGTCTGACTAGCGCCCCATACAATGAGCAGTTCTTC,CASSLTSAPYNEQFF
TRBV19,few,.,TRBJ2-3,TGTGCCAGTAGCGAGCAACAGGGAGGGGGAGATACGCAGTATTTT,CASSEQQGGGDTQYF
TRBV7-9,.,TRBD1,TRBJ2-7,TGTGCCAGCAGCTTAACCGGGACAGCGTCCTACGAGCAGTACTTC,CASSLTGTASYEQYF
TRBV7-9,many,.,TRBJ2-7,TGTGCCAGCAGCCGAACGGGGAGGGGGCCATCCTACGAGCAGTACTTC,CASSRTGRGPSYEQYF
TRBV14,.,.,TRBJ2-2,TGTGCCAGCAGCCAAGGCCCTAGAAAGACCGGGGAGCTGTTTTTT,CASSQGPRKTGELFF
TRBV5-1,many,.,TRBJ2-7,TGCGCCAGCAGCTTGACTCCCTTCGAGCAGTACTTC,CASSLTPFEQYF
TRBV12-3/TRBV12-4,.,.,TRBJ1-5,TGTGCCAGCCCCAGGGAAGAATTGGGTCAGCCCCAGCATTTT,CASPREELGQPQHF
TRBV20-1,many,.,TRBJ2-1,TGCAGTGCTACCCTGTTTAGCGGAGTTTACAATGAGCAGTTCTTC,CSATLFSGVYNEQFF
TRBV18,.,.,TRBJ1-5,TGTGCCAGCTCAATTGGGTTTAGCAATCAGCCCCAGCATTTT,CASSIGFSNQPQHF